A selection of T cell receptor beta chains follows, all from one sample in a study of T cells after yellow fever vaccination. TCRdb used MiXCR to reprocess the 5' RACE reads, holding one entry per CDR3 protein. The table has about 370,000 distinct CDR3 sequences, 9.5% to 13% seen once. Sequences were derived from PBMCs, sampled on the day of the first yellow fever vaccination. The source of these receptors is a man between 18 and 29 years old who received the YFV17D yellow fever vaccine. Both conserved end residues are part of each CDR3. The D gene is left open where the match is weak. Size tells how often a clone was seen (once, few, many) or the class of an expanded clone, and some rows leave it out.

V gene: TRBV29-1; clone size: few; D gene: NA; J gene: TRBJ1-2; CDR3 DNA: TGCAGCGTTGATTCCGACCTGGACAGTGGGGGAGCCGGCTACACCTTC; CDR3 protein: CSVDSDLDSGGAGYTF
V gene: TRBV5-4; clone size: few; D gene: TRBD2; J gene: TRBJ2-1; CDR3 DNA: TGTGCCAGCAGCCTAGGCGGGGGGGATTACAATGAGCAGTTCTTC; CDR3 protein: CASSLGGGDYNEQFF
V gene: TRBV7-6; clone size: NA; D gene: NA; J gene: TRBJ1-2; CDR3 DNA: TGTGCCAGCAGCTTCGGCGGTCGGGGGACGGTTGGCTACACCTTC; CDR3 protein: CASSFGGRGTVGYTF
V gene: TRBV12-3/TRBV12-4; clone size: NA; D gene: TRBD2; J gene: TRBJ2-3; CDR3 DNA: TGTGCCAGCATCGCCGGGACTAGCGGGGGTTCAGATACGCAGTATTTT; CDR3 protein: CASIAGTSGGSDTQYF
V gene: TRBV27; clone size: NA; D gene: NA; J gene: TRBJ1-6; CDR3 DNA: TGTGCCAGCAGTTCCCCGAGGTCACCCCTCCACTTT; CDR3 protein: CASSSPRSPLHF
V gene: TRBV5-1; clone size: NA; D gene: NA; J gene: TRBJ1-6; CDR3 DNA: TGCGCCAGCACTGGGGAGGGGCTCTCACCCCTCCACTTT; CDR3 protein: CASTGEGLSPLHF
V gene: TRBV10-3; clone size: NA; D gene: TRBD1; J gene: TRBJ2-7; CDR3 DNA: TGTGCCATCAGTGTGAGTGCTTGGGGGACAGGGGTCTCCTACGAGCAGTACTTC; CDR3 protein: CAISVSAWGTGVSYEQYF
V gene: TRBV7-6; clone size: few; D gene: NA; J gene: TRBJ2-5; CDR3 DNA: TGTGCCAGCAGCAACCTACAAGAGACCCAGTACTTC; CDR3 protein: CASSNLQETQYF
V gene: TRBV6-1; clone size: few; D gene: TRBD1; J gene: TRBJ2-3; CDR3 DNA: TGTGCCAGCAGTCTGGACAGGCGAAAGTATTTT; CDR3 protein: CASSLDRRKYF
V gene: TRBV12-3/TRBV12-4; clone size: NA; D gene: NA; J gene: TRBJ1-4; CDR3 DNA: TGTGCCAGCACCCAAGACGGGAGTGCAACTAATGAAAAACTGTTTTTT; CDR3 protein: CASTQDGSATNEKLFF
V gene: TRBV9; clone size: few; D gene: NA; J gene: TRBJ2-5; CDR3 DNA: TGTGCCAGCAGCGTAGTTAGCGGAGGGAACGTGGAGACCCAGTACTTC; CDR3 protein: CASSVVSGGNVETQYF
V gene: TRBV9; clone size: few; D gene: TRBD1; J gene: TRBJ1-1; CDR3 DNA: TGTGCCAGCAGCGTAGGAGGGACAGTCGGTGCTGGTGAAGCTTTCTTT; CDR3 protein: CASSVGGTVGAGEAFF
V gene: TRBV5-1; clone size: few; D gene: NA; J gene: TRBJ1-6; CDR3 DNA: TGCGCCAGCAGCCCGGACTATTCACCCCTCCACTTT; CDR3 protein: CASSPDYSPLHF
V gene: TRBV5-1; clone size: few; D gene: TRBD1; J gene: TRBJ1-3; CDR3 DNA: TGCGCCAGCAGCCCCGACGGGTCGGGACAGGGTCGGAGAAACACCATATATTTT; CDR3 protein: CASSPDGSGQGRRNTIYF
V gene: TRBV12-5; clone size: few; D gene: NA; J gene: TRBJ2-3; CDR3 DNA: TGTGCTAGTGGTTTGGTCACAGATACGCAGTATTTT; CDR3 protein: CASGLVTDTQYF
V gene: TRBV7-2; clone size: many; D gene: TRBD2; J gene: TRBJ2-2; CDR3 DNA: TGTGCCAGCAGGTTACTAGCGGGGGACACCGGGGAGCTGTTTTTT; CDR3 protein: CASRLLAGDTGELFF
V gene: TRBV6-6; clone size: NA; D gene: NA; J gene: TRBJ2-2; CDR3 DNA: TGTGCCAGCAGTTCGCAGGTCCGGGAGCTGTTTTTT; CDR3 protein: CASSSQVRELFF
V gene: TRBV11-1; clone size: NA; D gene: NA; J gene: TRBJ2-1; CDR3 DNA: TGTGCCAGCAGCTTAGAGGGACTCTACAATGAGCAGTTCTTC; CDR3 protein: CASSLEGLYNEQFF
V gene: TRBV14; clone size: few; D gene: NA; J gene: TRBJ1-6; CDR3 DNA: TGTGCCAGCAGCCAAGAGCTCTATAATTCACCCCTCCACTTT; CDR3 protein: CASSQELYNSPLHF
V gene: TRBV18; clone size: many; D gene: NA; J gene: TRBJ2-3; CDR3 DNA: TGTGCCAGCTCCCCCGGTGACGGTCTTGTTGCGCAGTATTTT; CDR3 protein: CASSPGDGLVAQYF
V gene: TRBV5-1; clone size: many; D gene: TRBD2; J gene: TRBJ2-3; CDR3 DNA: TGCGCCAGCAGCTTGGTCGGGGTCTTCGGGGGGGACACAGATACGCAGTATTTT; CDR3 protein: CASSLVGVFGGDTDTQYF
V gene: TRBV5-8; clone size: NA; D gene: TRBD1; J gene: TRBJ1-1; CDR3 DNA: TGTGCCAGCAGCTTGGACCAGGGGGATGATGAAGCTTTCTTT; CDR3 protein: CASSLDQGDDEAFF
V gene: TRBV12-3/TRBV12-4; clone size: many; D gene: TRBD1; J gene: TRBJ1-2; CDR3 DNA: TGTGCCAGCAGTCGCCACAGGGGTGGGAGCTATGGCTACACCTTC; CDR3 protein: CASSRHRGGSYGYTF
V gene: TRBV5-1; clone size: few; D gene: NA; J gene: TRBJ2-3; CDR3 DNA: TGCGCCAGCAGCTTGGCTTCATCATACTTCGCGGGACAGACCCACGGCACAGATACGCAGTATTTT; CDR3 protein: CASSLASSYFAGQTHGTDTQYF
V gene: TRBV7-2; clone size: NA; D gene: NA; J gene: TRBJ2-5; CDR3 DNA: TGTGCCAGCAGCGAGCCGGGACCTCTCCAAGAGACCCAGTACTTC; CDR3 protein: CASSEPGPLQETQYF
V gene: TRBV28; clone size: NA; D gene: NA; J gene: TRBJ1-5; CDR3 DNA: TGTGCCAGCAGTCCAATACTTCCGCGGCAGAGAGGCAATCAGCCCCAGCATTTT; CDR3 protein: CASSPILPRQRGNQPQHF
V gene: TRBV12-3/TRBV12-4; clone size: NA; D gene: TRBD1; J gene: TRBJ2-1; CDR3 DNA: TGTGCCAGCATTACCACAGGGGGGAGCTACAATGAGCAGTTCTTC; CDR3 protein: CASITTGGSYNEQFF
V gene: TRBV7-9; clone size: few; D gene: NA; J gene: TRBJ2-3; CDR3 DNA: TGTGCCAGCAGGCGCAGGGGCCAGCCCACAGATACGCAGTATTTT; CDR3 protein: CASRRRGQPTDTQYF
V gene: TRBV27; clone size: few; D gene: NA; J gene: TRBJ2-7; CDR3 DNA: TGTGCCAGCAGTGACAGGTTAGCTACGAGGCAGTACTTC; CDR3 protein: CASSDRLATRQYF
V gene: TRBV2; clone size: NA; D gene: NA; J gene: TRBJ1-6; CDR3 DNA: TGTGCCTCTACCGTCCCCAATTCACCCCTCCACTTT; CDR3 protein: CASTVPNSPLHF
V gene: TRBV14; clone size: NA; D gene: NA; J gene: TRBJ2-1; CDR3 DNA: TGTGCCAGCAGCCACCGGTTAGTAGGGAGCTCCTACAATGAGCAGTTCTTC; CDR3 protein: CASSHRLVGSSYNEQFF
V gene: TRBV7-9; clone size: NA; D gene: NA; J gene: TRBJ1-6; CDR3 DNA: TGTGCCAGCAGCTTAGCGCAAGGGGGGGGTAATTCACCCCTCCACTTT; CDR3 protein: CASSLAQGGGNSPLHF
V gene: TRBV23-1; clone size: NA; D gene: TRBD1; J gene: TRBJ1-5; CDR3 DNA: TGCGCCAGCAGCCCTAGACAGGGTCCGTATCAGCCCCAGCATTTT; CDR3 protein: CASSPRQGPYQPQHF
V gene: TRBV6-5; clone size: few; D gene: NA; J gene: TRBJ2-3; CDR3 DNA: TGTGCCAGCAGTTCCCATTTGGGTACAGATACGCAGTATTTT; CDR3 protein: CASSSHLGTDTQYF
V gene: TRBV5-1; clone size: many; D gene: NA; J gene: TRBJ1-2; CDR3 DNA: TGCGCCAGCAGCTTGGAGGGGGGCTACACCTTC; CDR3 protein: CASSLEGGYTF
V gene: TRBV7-9; clone size: NA; D gene: NA; J gene: TRBJ1-5; CDR3 DNA: TGTGCCAGCAGCCCTTTGCCGGATCAGCCCCAGCATTTT; CDR3 protein: CASSPLPDQPQHF
V gene: TRBV7-3; clone size: few; D gene: NA; J gene: TRBJ2-1; CDR3 DNA: TGTGCCAGCACAACAGGGGGGGGCAATGAGCAGTTCTTC; CDR3 protein: CASTTGGGNEQFF
V gene: TRBV4-3; clone size: few; D gene: NA; J gene: TRBJ2-3; CDR3 DNA: TGCGCCAGCAGCCAAGGTGTTAGCGCTTACACAGATACGCAGTATTTT; CDR3 protein: CASSQGVSAYTDTQYF
V gene: TRBV3-1; clone size: few; D gene: TRBD2; J gene: TRBJ2-5; CDR3 DNA: TGTGCCAGCAGCCACTTCCTAGCGGGGTTGGAGACCCAGTACTTC; CDR3 protein: CASSHFLAGLETQYF
V gene: TRBV4-3; clone size: few; D gene: NA; J gene: TRBJ2-3; CDR3 DNA: TGCGCCAGCAGCCAAGACTTAGTGGGGGCGCGAGGGGATACGCAGTATTTT; CDR3 protein: CASSQDLVGARGDTQYF
V gene: TRBV9; clone size: few; D gene: NA; J gene: TRBJ1-4; CDR3 DNA: TGTGCCAGCAGCGTAGGGGCAGGGGCGGTGGATGAAAAACTGTTTTTT; CDR3 protein: CASSVGAGAVDEKLFF
V gene: TRBV4-1; clone size: few; D gene: TRBD2; J gene: TRBJ2-1; CDR3 DNA: TGCGCCAGCAGCCCCGGGGGGGCGGGGGGATCCTACAATGAGCAGTTCTTC; CDR3 protein: CASSPGGAGGSYNEQFF
V gene: TRBV5-1; clone size: few; D gene: NA; J gene: TRBJ2-5; CDR3 DNA: TGCGCCAGCAGCTTGAGGGGTGTTTTAGAGACCCAGTACTTC; CDR3 protein: CASSLRGVLETQYF
V gene: TRBV7-3; clone size: once; D gene: NA; J gene: TRBJ1-6; CDR3 DNA: TGTGCCAGCAGCTTAGAGGGACATTCCAATTCACCCCTCCACTTT; CDR3 protein: CASSLEGHSNSPLHF
V gene: TRBV11-2; clone size: few; D gene: NA; J gene: TRBJ1-5; CDR3 DNA: TGTGCCAGCAGCTCCACCGGGACTTCTCAGCCCCAGCATTTT; CDR3 protein: CASSSTGTSQPQHF
V gene: TRBV3-1; clone size: NA; D gene: NA; J gene: TRBJ1-3; CDR3 DNA: TGTGCCAGCAGCCAAGATCTGCTGAGAGGAAACACCATATATTTT; CDR3 protein: CASSQDLLRGNTIYF
V gene: TRBV28; clone size: NA; D gene: NA; J gene: TRBJ1-5; CDR3 DNA: TGTGCCAGCAGTCGGGGGGGGGGTGTCAGCAATCAGCCCCAGCATTTT; CDR3 protein: CASSRGGGVSNQPQHF
V gene: TRBV2; clone size: few; D gene: NA; J gene: TRBJ1-2; CDR3 DNA: TGTGCCAGCAGTGAAGACAGGGATCATGGCTACACCTTC; CDR3 protein: CASSEDRDHGYTF
V gene: TRBV10-3; clone size: few; D gene: TRBD2; J gene: TRBJ2-3; CDR3 DNA: TGTGCCATCAGTACCGGGACTAGCGGGGGCCACACAGATACGCAGTATTTT; CDR3 protein: CAISTGTSGGHTDTQYF
V gene: TRBV30; clone size: few; D gene: TRBD2; J gene: TRBJ2-3; CDR3 DNA: TGTGCCTGGAGTGGAATCGGGGGGGCCCCAGATACGCAGTATTTT; CDR3 protein: CAWSGIGGAPDTQYF
V gene: TRBV29-1; clone size: many; D gene: NA; J gene: TRBJ2-7; CDR3 DNA: TGCAGCGTTGGGACGGTGGTGCCGGGGGAGCAGTACTTC; CDR3 protein: CSVGTVVPGEQYF
V gene: TRBV6-2/TRBV6-3; clone size: NA; D gene: NA; J gene: TRBJ2-2; CDR3 DNA: TGTGCCAGCTATCCAGGGGTTACGAACACCGGGGAGCTGTTTTTT; CDR3 protein: CASYPGVTNTGELFF